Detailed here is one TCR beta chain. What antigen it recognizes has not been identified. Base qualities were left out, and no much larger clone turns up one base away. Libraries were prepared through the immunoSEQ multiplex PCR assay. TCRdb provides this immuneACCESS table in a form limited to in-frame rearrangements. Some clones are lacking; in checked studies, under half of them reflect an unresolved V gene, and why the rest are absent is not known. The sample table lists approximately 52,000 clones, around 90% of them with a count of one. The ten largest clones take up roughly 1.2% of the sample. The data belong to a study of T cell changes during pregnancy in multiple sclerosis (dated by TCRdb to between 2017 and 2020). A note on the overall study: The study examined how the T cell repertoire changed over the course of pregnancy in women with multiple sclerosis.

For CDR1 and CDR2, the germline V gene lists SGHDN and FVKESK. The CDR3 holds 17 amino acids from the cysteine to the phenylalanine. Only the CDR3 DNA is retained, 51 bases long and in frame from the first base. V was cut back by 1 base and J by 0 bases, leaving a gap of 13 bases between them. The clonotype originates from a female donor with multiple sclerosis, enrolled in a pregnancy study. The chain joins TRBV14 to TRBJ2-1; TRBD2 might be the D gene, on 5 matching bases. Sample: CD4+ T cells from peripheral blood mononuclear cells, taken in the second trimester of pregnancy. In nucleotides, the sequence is TGTGCCAGCAGCCAAGGAGAGGCTAGCAGCTCCTACAATGAGCAGTTCTTC. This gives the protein CASSQGEASSSYNEQFF.